This T cell receptor beta chain appears in the sequencing data of a study of a mutant IDH1 vaccine in newly diagnosed glioma (dated by TCRdb to the early 2020s). At the level of the whole study: Vaccination started 4-6 weeks after radiotherapy alone, or was given together with temozolomide cycles in the groups whose treatment included chemotherapy. Six visits were used for peripheral blood collection: V03 (baseline), V05, V07, V10, V12 and V13. The approximately 29 treated patients were approximately 62% male and roughly 38% female, with a mean age of approximately 38 years. The week-35 safety follow-up took place at visit V12, and the week-47 end of study took place at visit V13. Longitudinal TCRB deep sequencing was performed for about two dozen treated patients wherever samples were available for exploratory analyses. Prior to enrollment, standard therapy consisting of radiotherapy alone, temozolomide alone, or radiochemotherapy with temozolomide had been administered to patients, with the combination being received by most patients.

According to the study, the label for this sample's time point signals: week 35, safety follow-up. A 20-mer mutant IDH1 peptide at 300 micrograms in Montanide made up each vaccine dose, which was injected subcutaneously together with topical imiquimod. Eight vaccinations were administered to patients in weeks 1, 3, 5, 7, 11, 15, 19 and 23, corresponding to visits V03 through V10. Newly diagnosed WHO grade 3 or 4 IDH1-mutant astrocytomas showing loss of nuclear ATRX were present in the donors. The samples were drawn from NOA16, a multicentre, single-arm, open-label phase I trial in Germany that tested a mutant IDH1 peptide vaccine in humans for the first time. The DNeasy Blood and Tissue Kit was used to extract genomic DNA from EDTA blood for TCRB sequencing. Library prep was done by the immunoSEQ multiplex PCR assay. Rearranged TCR beta chain sequences were amplified with the hsTCRB Kit following the manufacturer's protocol. TCRB libraries were sequenced on an Illumina MiSeq. On the authors' methods: The proprietary platform of the kit vendor was used for demultiplexing, trimming and gene mapping. Drawn from immuneACCESS, this table holds only the in-frame rearrangements with V and J called that TCRdb kept. Clones are partly lost; checked studies trace under half to an unresolved V gene and leave the rest unexplained. The D gene and trimming were derived from the DNA, and the V and J assignments and clone size from that table. Within this sample are 68,000 or so clones, with almost 85% of them counted one time only. The ten largest clones add up to more than 10% of the sample.

Beyond this particular receptor, the publication reports: Changes in the top peripheral T cell clonotypes picked up by TCRB sequencing did not appear to be linked to pseudoprogression. It was noted by the authors that analyses of patient blood samples could not be reproduced owing to sample limitations. PBMC samples for TCRB deep sequencing were selected based on availability. Across multiple MHC alleles, vaccine-induced immune responses were seen in just over 90% of patients.

Deletion took 0 bases off V and 1 base off J, with a span of 6 bases between the germline ends. The germline V gene gives CDR1 as SGHTA and CDR2 as FQGNSA. The CDR3 has 14 amino acids, counting the end cysteine and phenylalanine. Solely the CDR3 DNA is kept, with 42 bases framed from the first base. Details on this clone: Its antigen target is currently unknown. Base qualities are not recorded, but no much larger clone differs from it by a single base.

The specimen comprised PBMCs, sampled from a glioma patient whose treatment included an IDH1 peptide vaccine. This sequence uses TRBV7-2 and TRBJ2-5, and the D gene may be TRBD2, 5 bases matching. This sequence was found in a man younger than 30 with glioma. The DNA is TGTGCCAGCAGCTTAGCACGGGGCCAAGAGACCCAGTACTTC. This yields the protein CASSLARGQETQYF. The full variable domain, completed from the reference TRBV7-2 and TRBJ2-5 proteins outside the CDR3, reads GAGVSQSPSNKVTEKGKDVELRCDPISGHTALYWYRQSLGQGLEFLIYFQGNSAPDKSGLPSDRFSAERTGGSVSTLTIQRTQQEDSAVYLCASSLARGQETQYFGPGTRLLVL.